What follows is one TCR beta chain and its context. Its antigen is still unknown. This specimen belongs to a study of response to subunit inactivated influenza vaccine. Points from the study as a whole: Seasonal influenza vaccination, on each occasion, was suggested by the authors to recruit few new T cells.

TCRdb reanalysed the RT-PCR reads using MiXCR and keeps one entry per CDR3 protein. Here the sample spans around 480,000 distinct CDR3 sequences, more than 15% being singletons. The CDR3 extends over 17 amino acids. The J segment lost 2 bases and the V segment lost 2 bases, leaving 10 bases of the junction unmatched. The receptor comes from a man aged 50 to 69 who received an inactivated influenza vaccine. The sequenced sample was CD4+ T cells sorted from PBMCs, obtained less than 30 months after vaccination. The chain combines TRBV12-3 or TRBV12-4 with TRBJ2-7; 9 positions agree with TRBD1. CDR3 protein: CASSLLEIWTGAYEQYF. The CDR3 bases are TGTGCCAGCAGTTTATTGGAGATCTGGACAGGGGCCTACGAGCAGTACTTC.